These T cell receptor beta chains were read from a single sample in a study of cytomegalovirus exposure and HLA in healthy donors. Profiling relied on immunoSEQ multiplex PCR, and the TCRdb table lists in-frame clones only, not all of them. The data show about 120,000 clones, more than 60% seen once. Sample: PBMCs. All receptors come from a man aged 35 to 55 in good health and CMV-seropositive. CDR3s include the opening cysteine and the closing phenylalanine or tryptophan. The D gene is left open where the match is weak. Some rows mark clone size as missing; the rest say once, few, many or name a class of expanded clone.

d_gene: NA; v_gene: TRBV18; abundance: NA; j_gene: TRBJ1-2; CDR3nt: TGTGCCAGCTCTATGGCTGGTAACTATGGCTACACCTTC; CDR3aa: CASSMAGNYGYTF
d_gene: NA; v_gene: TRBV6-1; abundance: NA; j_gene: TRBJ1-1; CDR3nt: TGTGCCAGCAGTGAATGGGGCCACCTGGCCATCGCGACTGAAGCTTTCTTT; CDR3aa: CASSEWGHLAIATEAFF
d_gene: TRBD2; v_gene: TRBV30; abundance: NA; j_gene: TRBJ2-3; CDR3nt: TGTGCCTGGAAAGTCACTAGCGGGAGTACAGATACGCAGTATTTT; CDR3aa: CAWKVTSGSTDTQYF
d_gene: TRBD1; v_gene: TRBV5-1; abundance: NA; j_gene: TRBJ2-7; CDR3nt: TGCGCCAGCAGCATGGGACAGGGCACAGGGGAGCAGTACTTC; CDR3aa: CASSMGQGTGEQYF
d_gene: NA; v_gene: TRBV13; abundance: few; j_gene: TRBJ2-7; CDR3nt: TGTGCCAGCAGCTTAGGCTTTCGCGGGGCCTACGAGCAGTACTTC; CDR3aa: CASSLGFRGAYEQYF
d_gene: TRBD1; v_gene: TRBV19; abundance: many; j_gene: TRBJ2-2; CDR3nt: TGTGCCAGTAGCCCTATCAGAGCAGGGGGCGAGGACACCGGGGAGCTGTTTTTT; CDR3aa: CASSPIRAGGEDTGELFF
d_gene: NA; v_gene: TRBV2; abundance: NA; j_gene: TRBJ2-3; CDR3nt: TGTGCCAGCAGTGACCCTAATACGCAGTATTTT; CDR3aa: CASSDPNTQYF
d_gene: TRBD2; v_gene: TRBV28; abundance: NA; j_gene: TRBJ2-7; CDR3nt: TGTGCCAGCAGTTCCCTACCACTAGCGTCCTACGAGCAGTACTTC; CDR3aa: CASSSLPLASYEQYF
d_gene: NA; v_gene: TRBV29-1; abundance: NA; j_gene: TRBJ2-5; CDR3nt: TGCAGCGGACAGGACACTCAAGAGACCCAGTACTTC; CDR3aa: CSGQDTQETQYF
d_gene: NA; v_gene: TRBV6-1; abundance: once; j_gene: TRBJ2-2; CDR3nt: TGTGCCAGCAATCCCCGGGGGAGAATCACCGGGGAGCTGTTTTTT; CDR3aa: CASNPRGRITGELFF
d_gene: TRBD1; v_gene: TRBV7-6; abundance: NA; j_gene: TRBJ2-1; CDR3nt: TGTGCCAGCAGCTCAATCCCGGGACAGGGAAACGAGCAGTTCTTC; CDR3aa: CASSSIPGQGNEQFF
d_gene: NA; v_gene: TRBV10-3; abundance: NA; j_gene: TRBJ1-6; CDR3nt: TGTGCCATCAGGGATCAGGTTGGAGGTTCACCCCTCCACTTT; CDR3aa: CAIRDQVGGSPLHF
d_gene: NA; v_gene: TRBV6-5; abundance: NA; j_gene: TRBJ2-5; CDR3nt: TGTGCCAGCAGTTACTCGGGGCAGGGGCAAGAGACCCAGTACTTC; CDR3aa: CASSYSGQGQETQYF
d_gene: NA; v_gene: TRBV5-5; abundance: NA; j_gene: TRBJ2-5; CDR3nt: TGTGCCAGCAGCTTGGGACCTCGGACAGCCCTTAGAGAGACCCAGTACTTC; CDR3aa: CASSLGPRTALRETQYF
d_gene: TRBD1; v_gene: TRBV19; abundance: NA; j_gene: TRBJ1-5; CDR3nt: TGTGCCAGTACCCCCACCGGGACAGCTTATAGCAATCAGCCCCAGCATTTT; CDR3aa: CASTPTGTAYSNQPQHF
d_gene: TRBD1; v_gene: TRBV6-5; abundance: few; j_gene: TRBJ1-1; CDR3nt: TGTGCCAGCAGCTACGGGACAGTACTGAACACTGAAGCTTTCTTT; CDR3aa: CASSYGTVLNTEAFF
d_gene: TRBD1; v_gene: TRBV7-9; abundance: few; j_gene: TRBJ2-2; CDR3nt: TGTGCAGACAGGGGCTACTTGGACACCGGGGAGCTGTTTTTT; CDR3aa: CADRGYLDTGELFF
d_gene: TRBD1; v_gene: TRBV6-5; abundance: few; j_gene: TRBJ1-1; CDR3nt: TGTGCCAGCAGCCTCCAGGGGGCGCGGGCTTTCTTT; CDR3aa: CASSLQGARAFF
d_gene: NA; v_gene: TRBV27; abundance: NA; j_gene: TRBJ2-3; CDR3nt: TGTGCCAGCAGTATTAGCGGTGCCACAGATACGCAGTATTTT; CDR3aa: CASSISGATDTQYF
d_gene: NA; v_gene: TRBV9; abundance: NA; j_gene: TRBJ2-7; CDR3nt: TGTGCCAGCAGCGTTTGGGGGGAGAGCTCCTACGAGCAGTACTTC; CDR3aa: CASSVWGESSYEQYF
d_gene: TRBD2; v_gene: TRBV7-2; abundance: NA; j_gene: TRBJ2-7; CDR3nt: TGTGCCAGCAGCTTAATGGGGACTAGCGGATCCTACGAGCAGTACTTC; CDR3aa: CASSLMGTSGSYEQYF
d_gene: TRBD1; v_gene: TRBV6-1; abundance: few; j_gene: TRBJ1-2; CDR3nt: TGTGCCAGCAGAGAAATTGACGGACAGGGAGATTATGGCTACACCTTC; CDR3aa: CASREIDGQGDYGYTF
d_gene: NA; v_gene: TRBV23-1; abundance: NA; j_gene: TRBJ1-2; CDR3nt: TGCGCCAGCAGTCAATTCACGAGGGGCTACACCTTC; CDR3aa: CASSQFTRGYTF
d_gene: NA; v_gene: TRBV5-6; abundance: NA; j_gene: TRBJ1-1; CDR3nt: TGTGCCAGCAGCTCTCCCGGGAAGGGCAGTAACACTGAAGCTTTCTTT; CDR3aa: CASSSPGKGSNTEAFF
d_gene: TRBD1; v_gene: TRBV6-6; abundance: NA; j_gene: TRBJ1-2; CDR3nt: TGTGCCAGCACCGACTCGGCGACAGGGGCCCACTATGGCTACACCTTC; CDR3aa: CASTDSATGAHYGYTF
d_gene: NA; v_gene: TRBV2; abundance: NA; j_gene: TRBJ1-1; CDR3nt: TGTGCCAGCAGTGCCTCGGTACAGTGGATGAACACTGAAGCTTTCTTT; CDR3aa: CASSASVQWMNTEAFF
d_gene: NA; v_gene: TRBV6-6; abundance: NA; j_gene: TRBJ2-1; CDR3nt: TGTGCCAGCAAGCCCGCGGGACCGAACTACAATGAGCAGTTCTTC; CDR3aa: CASKPAGPNYNEQFF
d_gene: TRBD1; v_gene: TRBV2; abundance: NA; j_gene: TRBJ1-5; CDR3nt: TGTGCCAGCAGTTCGGACAGGACCTATCAGCCCCAGCATTTT; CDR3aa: CASSSDRTYQPQHF
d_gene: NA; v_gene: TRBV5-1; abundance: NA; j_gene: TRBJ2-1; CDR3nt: TGCGCCAGCAGCGGCGACACTTCCTACAATGAGCAGTTCTTC; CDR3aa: CASSGDTSYNEQFF
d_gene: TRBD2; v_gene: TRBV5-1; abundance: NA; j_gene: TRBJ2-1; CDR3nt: TGCGCCAGCAGCTTGTATTTAGCGGGGGACACCTACAATGAGCAGTTCTTC; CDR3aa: CASSLYLAGDTYNEQFF
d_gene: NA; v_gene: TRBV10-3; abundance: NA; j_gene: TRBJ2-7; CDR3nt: TGTGCCATCAGTGAGTCCTGGGGACAGGGGACTAGCGGTTCGCGCTCCTACGAGCAGTACTTC; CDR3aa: CAISESWGQGTSGSRSYEQYF
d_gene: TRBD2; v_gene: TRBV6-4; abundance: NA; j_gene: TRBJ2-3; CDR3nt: TGTGCCAACCGAGCGGGAGTAGATCCAGATACGCAGTATTTT; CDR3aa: CANRAGVDPDTQYF
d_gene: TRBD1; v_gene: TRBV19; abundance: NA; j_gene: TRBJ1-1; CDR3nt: TGTGCCAGTAGTGGGACAGGAACTAACACTGAAGCTTTCTTT; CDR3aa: CASSGTGTNTEAFF
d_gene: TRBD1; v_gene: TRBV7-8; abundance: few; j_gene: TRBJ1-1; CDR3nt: TGTGCCAGCAGCTCAGATAACAGGGGAAGCGAAGCTTTCTTT; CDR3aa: CASSSDNRGSEAFF
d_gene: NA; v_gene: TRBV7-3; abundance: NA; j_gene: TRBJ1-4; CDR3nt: TGTGCCAGCAGCTCCCCGCCCAGGCAGGATAATGAAAAACTGTTTTTT; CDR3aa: CASSSPPRQDNEKLFF
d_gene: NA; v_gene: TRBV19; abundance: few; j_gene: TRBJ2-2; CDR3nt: TGTGCCAGTATAGCTAGCGAAAACACCGGGGAGCTGTTTTTT; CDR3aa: CASIASENTGELFF
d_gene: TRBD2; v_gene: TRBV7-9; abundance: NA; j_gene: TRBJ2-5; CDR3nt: TGTGCCAGCAGCTTAGTGGCGGGGGGGCCGAAGACCCAGTACTTC; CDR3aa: CASSLVAGGPKTQYF
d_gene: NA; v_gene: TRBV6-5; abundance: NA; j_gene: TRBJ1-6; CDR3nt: TGTGCCAGCAGTTACGGGGGGGCGCTTAATAATTCACCCCTCCACTTT; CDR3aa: CASSYGGALNNSPLHF
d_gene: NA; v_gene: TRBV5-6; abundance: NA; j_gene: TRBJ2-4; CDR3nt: TGTGCCAGCAGCTTTCAACAGGCAGTCGGCATTCAGTACTTC; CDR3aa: CASSFQQAVGIQYF
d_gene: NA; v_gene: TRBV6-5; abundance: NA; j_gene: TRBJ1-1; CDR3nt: TGTGCCAGCACTCAGGGGTCCGGCACTGAAGCTTTCTTT; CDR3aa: CASTQGSGTEAFF
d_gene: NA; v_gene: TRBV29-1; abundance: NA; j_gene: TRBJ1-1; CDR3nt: TGCAGCGTCGACAGGTCCACTGAAGCTTTCTTT; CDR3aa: CSVDRSTEAFF
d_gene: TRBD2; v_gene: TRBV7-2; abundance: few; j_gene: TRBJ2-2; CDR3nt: TGTGCCAGCAGCTGGGGACTAGTCGCCGGGGAGCTGTTTTTT; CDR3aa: CASSWGLVAGELFF
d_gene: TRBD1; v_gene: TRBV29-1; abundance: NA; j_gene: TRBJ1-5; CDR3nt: TGCAGCGTTGGTGGGACAGGGGGTCAGCCCCAGCATTTT; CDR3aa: CSVGGTGGQPQHF
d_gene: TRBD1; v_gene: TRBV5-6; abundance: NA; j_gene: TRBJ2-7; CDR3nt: TGTGCCAGCAGTTTTACCGGGACAGGGACCTACGAGCAGTACTTC; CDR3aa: CASSFTGTGTYEQYF
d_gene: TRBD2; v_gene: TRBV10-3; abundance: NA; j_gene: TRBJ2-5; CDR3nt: TGTGCCATCAGTGAGCCCGACAAGGGAGGGGAGACCCAGTACTTC; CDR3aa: CAISEPDKGGETQYF
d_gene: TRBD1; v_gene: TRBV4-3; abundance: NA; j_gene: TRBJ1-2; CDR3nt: TGCACCAGCAGCCGGGGACAAATACAGGGGGCTCGAAATGGCTACACCTTC; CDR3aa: CTSSRGQIQGARNGYTF
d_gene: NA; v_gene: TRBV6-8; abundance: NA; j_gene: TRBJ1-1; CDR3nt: TGTGCCCGTTCACGGGGCAGGGGCCTAAGGAACACTGAAGCTTTCTTT; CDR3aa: CARSRGRGLRNTEAFF
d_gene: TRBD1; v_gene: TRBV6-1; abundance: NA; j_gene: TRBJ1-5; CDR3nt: TGTGCCAGCAGTAACCGACAGGGACATCAGCCCCAGCATTTT; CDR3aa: CASSNRQGHQPQHF
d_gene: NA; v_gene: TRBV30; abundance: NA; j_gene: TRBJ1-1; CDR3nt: TGTGCCTGGAGACAGGGTAACACTGAAGCTTTCTTT; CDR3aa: CAWRQGNTEAFF
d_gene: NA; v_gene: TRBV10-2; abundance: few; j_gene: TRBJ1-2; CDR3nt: TGCGCCAGCAGAACAGGGTTGAGGGGCTACACCTTC; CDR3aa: CASRTGLRGYTF
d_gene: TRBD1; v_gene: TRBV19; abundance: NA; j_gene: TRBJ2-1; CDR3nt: TGTGCCAGCCGGGACAGGGCTTACAATGAGCAGTTCTTC; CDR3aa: CASRDRAYNEQFF
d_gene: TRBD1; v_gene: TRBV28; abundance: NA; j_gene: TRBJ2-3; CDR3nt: TGTGCCAGCAGTTGGCGGACAGGGGGCGTAGATACGCAGTATTTT; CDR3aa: CASSWRTGGVDTQYF
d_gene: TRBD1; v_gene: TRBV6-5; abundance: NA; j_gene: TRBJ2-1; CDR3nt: TGTGCCAGCAGACGGACAGGGTACAATGAGCAGTTCTTC; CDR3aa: CASRRTGYNEQFF
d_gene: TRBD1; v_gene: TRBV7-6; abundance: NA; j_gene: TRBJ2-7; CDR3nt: TGTGCCAGCAGCCTCGGGACAGGGATTGAGCAGTACTTC; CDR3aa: CASSLGTGIEQYF
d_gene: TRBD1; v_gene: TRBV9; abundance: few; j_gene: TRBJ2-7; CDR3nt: TGTGCCAGCAGCGTAGTACAGGGGGGCGAGCAGTACTTC; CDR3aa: CASSVVQGGEQYF
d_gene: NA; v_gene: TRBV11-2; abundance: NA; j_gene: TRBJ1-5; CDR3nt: TGTGCCAGCAGCTTCACCTCAGGGATCCATCAGCCCCAGCATTTT; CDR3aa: CASSFTSGIHQPQHF
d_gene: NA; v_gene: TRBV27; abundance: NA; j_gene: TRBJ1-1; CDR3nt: TGTGCCAGCAGTTTTAGCCCGAACACTGAAGCTTTCTTT; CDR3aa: CASSFSPNTEAFF
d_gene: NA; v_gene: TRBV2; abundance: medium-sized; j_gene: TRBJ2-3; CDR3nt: TGTGCCAGCAGTGAGCAGGGCAGCACAGATACGCAGTATTTT; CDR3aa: CASSEQGSTDTQYF
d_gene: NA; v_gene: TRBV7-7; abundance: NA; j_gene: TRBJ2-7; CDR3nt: TGTGCCAGCAGCTTAGGAGGGCCCTCCTACGAGCAGTACTTC; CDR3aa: CASSLGGPSYEQYF
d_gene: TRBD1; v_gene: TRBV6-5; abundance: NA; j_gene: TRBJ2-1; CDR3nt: TGTGCCAGCAACTCCCCGGGACAGGGCTACAATGAGCAGTTCTTC; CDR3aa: CASNSPGQGYNEQFF